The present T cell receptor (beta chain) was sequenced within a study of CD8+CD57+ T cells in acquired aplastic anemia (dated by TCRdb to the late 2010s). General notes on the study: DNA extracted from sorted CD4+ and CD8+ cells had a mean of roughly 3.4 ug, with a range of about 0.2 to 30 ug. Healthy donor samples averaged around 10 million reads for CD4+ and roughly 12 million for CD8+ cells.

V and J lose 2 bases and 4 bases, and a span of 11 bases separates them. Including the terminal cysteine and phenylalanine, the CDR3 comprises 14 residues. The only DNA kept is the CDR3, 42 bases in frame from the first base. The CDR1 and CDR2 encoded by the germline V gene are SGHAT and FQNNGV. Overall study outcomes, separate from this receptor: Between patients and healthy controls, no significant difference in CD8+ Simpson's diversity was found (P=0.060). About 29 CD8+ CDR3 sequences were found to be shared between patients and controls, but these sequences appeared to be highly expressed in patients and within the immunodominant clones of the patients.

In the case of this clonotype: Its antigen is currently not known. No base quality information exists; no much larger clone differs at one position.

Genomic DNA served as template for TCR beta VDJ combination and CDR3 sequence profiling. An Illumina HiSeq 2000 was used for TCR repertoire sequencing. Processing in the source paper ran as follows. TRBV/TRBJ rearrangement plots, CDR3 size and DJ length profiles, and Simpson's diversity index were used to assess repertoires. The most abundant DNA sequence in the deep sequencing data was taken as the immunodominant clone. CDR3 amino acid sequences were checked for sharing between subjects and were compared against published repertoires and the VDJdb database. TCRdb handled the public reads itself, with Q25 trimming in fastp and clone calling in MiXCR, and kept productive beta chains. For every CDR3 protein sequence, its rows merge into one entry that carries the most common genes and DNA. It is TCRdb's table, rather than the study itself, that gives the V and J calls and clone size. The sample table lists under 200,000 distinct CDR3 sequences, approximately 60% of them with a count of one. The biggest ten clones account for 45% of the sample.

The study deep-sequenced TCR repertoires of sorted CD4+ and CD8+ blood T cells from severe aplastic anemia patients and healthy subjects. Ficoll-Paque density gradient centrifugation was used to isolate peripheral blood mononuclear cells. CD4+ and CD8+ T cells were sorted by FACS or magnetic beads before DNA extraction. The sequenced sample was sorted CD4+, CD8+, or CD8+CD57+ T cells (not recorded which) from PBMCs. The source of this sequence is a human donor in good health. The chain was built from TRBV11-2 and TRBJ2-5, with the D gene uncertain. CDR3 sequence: CASSLTQRGETQYF. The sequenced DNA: TGTGCCAGCAGCTTAACTCAACGCGGAGAGACCCAGTACTTC.